The present TCR beta chain was sequenced within a study of graft-versus-host responses after intestinal transplantation. TCRdb keeps only in-frame clones here, not all; method: immunoSEQ multiplex PCR. The top ten clones hold approximately 0.2% of a sample with roughly 130,000 clones, nearly 95% of them seen once. Whole-study findings and limits: Recipient bone marrow held GvH clones, some seen earlier in ileum or blood. Allograft clonal ratios (graft-versus-host to host-versus-graft) were high in patients who had graft-donor T cell macrochimerism.

V gave up 2 bases and J gave up 4 bases, with 18 bases separating them. This CDR3 spans 17 amino acids. Germline CDR1 LGHNA, CDR2 YNFKEQ. About this clone: Its antigen is unidentified.

This sample comprised unstimulated CD4+ T cells sorted from spleen or lymph node cells, obtained before intestinal transplant. The TCR originated in a human donor who received an intestinal transplant. The genes are TRBV4-2 and TRBJ2-1; D tentatively reads TRBD1 or TRBD2 (6 bases each). The CDR3 sequence is CASSQRGGRGPYNEQFF. CDR3 nucleotide sequence: TGTGCCAGCAGCCAAAGAGGGGGGCGGGGCCCGTACAATGAGCAGTTCTTC.